Each of the 10 T cell receptor beta chains below was sequenced from the same sample in a study of neurological immune-mediated disorders (dated by TCRdb to about 2019). The receptor library was made with 5' RACE. TCRdb records Illumina HiSeq 2500 as the sequencer. Clones were called with MiXCR by TCRdb after fastp trimmed the public reads at Q25, and only in-frame beta chains were retained. Rows merge per CDR3 protein into single entries with the most common DNA and genes. The sample table lists about 16,000 distinct CDR3 sequences, roughly 9% of them with a count of one. Around 40% of the sample is in the top ten clones. The specimen sequenced was CD8+ T cells from blood. The source is a man aged 50-60 years in good health.

This clonotype was seen repeatedly, ten times or more. In DNA form, the CDR3 reads TGTGCCAGCAGCTTAGATGACTCTCACTACAATGAGCAGTTCTTC. Amino acids: CASSLDDSHYNEQFF. The chain links TRBV7-9 to TRBJ2-1; D is ambiguous. Trimming removed 1 base from V and 3 bases from J, with 10 bases in between. The CDR3 covers 15 residues. Germline values: CDR1 SEHNR, CDR2 FQNEAQ (reference sequence).

This clonotype was picked up many times. The chain has TRBV7-9 and TRBJ2-5, with D uncertain. V was shortened by 3 bases and J by 0 bases, with 11 bases between the two germline ends. CDR1 and CDR2 (germline): SEHNR, FQNEAQ (reference sequence). This CDR3 contains 15 residues. The CDR3 spells CASSFPQRDQETQYF. The DNA of the CDR3 is TGTGCCAGCAGCTTTCCCCAACGAGACCAAGAGACCCAGTACTTC.

Many counts were recorded for this clonotype. V is TRBV20-1 and J is TRBJ2-3; 10 positions agree with TRBD2. The CDR3 has 15 amino acids. Trimming at V came to 1 base and at J to 1 base, leaving 2 bases not matched to a gene. The germline V gene has CDR1 DFQATT and CDR2 SNEGSKA (reference sequence). CDR3 sequence reads: CSARAGTSGTDTQYF. The CDR3 DNA reads TGCAGTGCTAGAGCCGGGACTAGCGGCACAGATACGCAGTATTTT.

This clonotype was observed at least ten times. The CDR3 coding sequence is TGTGCCAGCAAACACGGGGGGCTGGGTCAGCCCCAGCATTTT. It is translated as CASKHGGLGQPQHF. The chain employs TRBV6-5 and TRBJ1-5; a weak D match, TRBD1 (6 bases). The germline V gene encodes CDR1 MNHEY and CDR2 SVGAGI. The ends were cut back, 7 bases at V and 6 bases at J, with 16 bases in the middle. This CDR3 is built from 14 residues.

This clonotype was detected many times. This chain uses TRBV27 with TRBJ2-1; 10 nucleotides line up with TRBD1. CDR3 size: 13 residues. The V gene's germline CDR1 is MNHEY and CDR2 SMNVEV (reference sequence). Trimming at V came to 2 bases and at J to 8 bases, leaving 0 bases not matched to a gene. For the CDR3, the DNA is TGTGCCAGCAGTTTAGGGACAGGGGATGAGCAGTTCTTC. This codes for CASSLGTGDEQFF.

In its sample, this clonotype was seen many times. The chain is built from TRBV7-9 and TRBJ1-2; D is ambiguous. CDR1 and CDR2 from the germline V gene are SEHNR and FQNEAQ (reference sequence). V lost 2 bases to trimming and J lost 9 bases, with 10 bases between them. CDR3 length: 12 amino acids. Here the CDR3 reads CASSLLGSRYTF. As DNA, the CDR3 is TGTGCCAGCAGCTTACTCGGCTCCCGCTACACCTTC.

This clonotype was seen repeatedly, ten times or more. DNA for the CDR3: TGTGCCAGCAGTTACCGGGACAACTATGGCTACACCTTC. Encoded protein: CASSYRDNYGYTF. This sequence joins TRBV6-2 or TRBV6-3 and TRBJ1-2; D is possibly TRBD1 (5 bases). With 2 bases removed from V and 2 bases from J, the gap between germline ends came to 6 bases. The CDR3 is 13 amino acids. In germline, CDR1 is MNHEY, CDR2 SVGEGT.

This clonotype has at least ten counts. This chain uses TRBV20-1 with TRBJ2-1; unclear D gene. CDR1 and CDR2 (germline): DFQATT, SNEGSKA (reference sequence). V lost 0 bases, J lost 5 bases, and 11 bases lay in between. CDR3 length equals 14 residues. CDR3 protein: CSARDAFYDNEQFF. The CDR3 region has the DNA TGCAGTGCTAGAGATGCATTCTACGACAATGAGCAGTTCTTC.

This clonotype was observed many times. J is TRBJ2-2 and V is TRBV20-1; D is possibly TRBD1 (5 bases). The CDR3 spans 15 residues. V dropped 6 bases and J dropped 1 base, with 15 bases sitting between them. Germline-derived CDR1 and CDR2 are DFQATT and SNEGSKA (reference sequence). The CDR3 nucleotides read TGCAGTGCCGATTTGGACACAGAGAACACCGGGGAGCTGTTTTTT. Amino acids: CSADLDTENTGELFF.

This clonotype was seen ten or more times. The chain employs TRBV5-6 and TRBJ2-7; D assignment may be TRBD1 or TRBD2 (5 bases each). CDR3 length: 15 residues. Between the trimmed V and J ends, which lost 4 bases and 4 bases, there was a span of 18 bases. Germline assignment: CDR1 SGHDT and CDR2 YYEEEE. The CDR3 bases are TGTGCCAGCAGCCCGGGACCGATGTATGAATACGAGCAGTACTTC. Encoded protein: CASSPGPMYEYEQYF.